The sequence of this T cell receptor (beta chain) was determined in a study of beta chain features in type 1 diabetes. Study results and limitations: People with Type 1 diabetes carried modestly yet significantly shorter TCRB CDR3s in all four CD4+ subsets. With patients and controls alike, PCR might favor shorter templates to an equal degree.

This CDR3 region has 16 residues. V lost 0 bases, J lost 9 bases, and 10 bases stayed unmatched. Germline V lookup: CDR1 MGHRA, CDR2 YSYEKL. Concerning this clone: What it binds is not known.

Sequencing targeted expressed TCRB transcripts, as all isolated RNA had been reverse transcribed. Measured with immunoSEQ multiplex PCR; TCRdb has only the in-frame clones, and not every one. Of 120,000 to 150,000 clones listed, roughly an eighth are singletons. The sequenced sample consisted of central memory CD4+ T cells from blood. The sequence came from a man between 18 and 35 years old with type 1 diabetes. The chain recombines TRBV4-1 with TRBJ2-1; TRBD1 agrees at 8 bases. Here the CDR3 reads CASSQDWGTGRGEQFF. The CDR3 DNA follows: TGCGCCAGCAGCCAAGATTGGGGGACAGGCCGTGGTGAGCAGTTCTTC.